This T cell receptor (beta chain) was documented in a study of spatial heterogeneity in lung cancer. The overall study: Sequence detection consistently recorded a greater number of beta-chain than alpha-chain sequences.

Time point here: blood at routine non-recurrence follow-up after resection. The input material, whole RNA from tumor, nontumor lung or frozen PBMC, was sequenced unsorted. This clonotype was recorded at least ten times. TCRdb redid the calling of the 5' RACE reads with MiXCR, one entry per CDR3 protein. Of fewer than 20,000 distinct CDR3 sequences in the sample, 9.2% were seen once. The V segment lost 1 base and the J segment 2 bases; nucleotides outside the gene matches: 4. The CDR3 extends over 15 amino acids. Germline CDR1 reads SGHRS; CDR2 reads YFSETQ. This sample comprised PBMCs, obtained at follow-up. The TCR was taken from a male donor with early-stage non-small cell lung cancer. The genes are TRBV5-1 and TRBJ2-3, with TRBD1 identical over 7 bases. This CDR3 is CASSLRGPFTDTQYF. In nucleotides, the CDR3 is TGCGCCAGCAGCTTGAGGGGGCCGTTCACAGATACGCAGTATTTT. Together with reference TRBV5-1 and TRBJ2-3, the CDR3 gives the full variable domain: KAGVTQTPRYLIKTRGQQVTLSCSPISGHRSVSWYQQTPGQGLQFLFEYFSETQRNKGNFPGRFSGRQFSNSRSEMNVSTLELGDSALYLCASSLRGPFTDTQYFGPGTRLTVL.